The rows below give T cell receptor beta chains drawn from one sample of a study of Ad26.COV2.S vaccination and SARS-CoV-2 variants. Profiled with immunoSEQ multiplex PCR; TCRdb holds only in-frame clones, not every one. The sample consists of some 640,000 clones, roughly 90% of them appearing once. The sequencing here drew on peripheral blood, taken in a trial of Ad26.COV2.S vaccine versus placebo. These receptors were obtained from a person between 18 and 65 years old who received the Ad26.COV2.S COVID-19 vaccine or a placebo. Both conserved end residues are part of each CDR3. The D gene is left open where the match is weak. Clone size, where shown, is once, few, many, or a class for clones that have expanded.

j_call d_call clone_size v_call cdr3_nt cdr3_aa
TRBJ2-5 TRBD2 . TRBV5-4 TGTGCCAGCAGCCCAGGACTAGCGGGGCAAGAGACCCAGTACTTC CASSPGLAGQETQYF
TRBJ2-2 TRBD2 . TRBV18 TGTGCCAGCTCACGACTAGCGGGAAACACCGGGGAGCTGTTTTTT CASSRLAGNTGELFF
TRBJ1-1 . . TRBV5-1 TGCGCCAGCAGCTTGGAGGGAAGGGCTTTCTTT CASSLEGRAFF
TRBJ1-4 TRBD1 . TRBV7-9 TGTGCCAGCAGCCTTGGACAGGGCGGGGAAAAACTGTTTTTT CASSLGQGGEKLFF
TRBJ2-1 TRBD1 few TRBV19 TGTGCCAGTAGTGACAGGGGGGTGTACTCCTACAATGAGCAGTTCTTC CASSDRGVYSYNEQFF
TRBJ2-5 TRBD2 . TRBV10-2 TGCGCCAGCCGCGGACTAGCGGGGGAAGAGACCCAGTACTTC CASRGLAGEETQYF
TRBJ2-1 . . TRBV5-4 TGTGCCAGCAGCCGACAGACAGGCTCCTACAATGAGCAGTTCTTC CASSRQTGSYNEQFF
TRBJ1-3 . . TRBV30 TGTGCCTGGAGTGTAAAAAACACCATATATTTT CAWSVKNTIYF
TRBJ1-2 . . TRBV5-1 TGCGCCAGCAGCCTGGGTGAGGGGCGGAACTATGGCTACACCTTC CASSLGEGRNYGYTF
TRBJ1-1 . few TRBV11-1 TGTGCCAGCAGCCTACAGGGAAACACTGAAGCTTTCTTT CASSLQGNTEAFF